These 7 T cell receptor beta chains were all obtained from the same sample, sequenced in a study of CD8 T cells in ankylosing spondylitis. General observations from the study: Within ankylosing spondylitis blood, a TCR beta motif made up of several highly homologous variants appeared to be characteristic.

These TCRs' antigens remain unknown. TCRdb re-called the 5' RACE reads through MiXCR, storing one row per CDR3 protein. The profile covers under 450,000 distinct CDR3 sequences, with roughly a sixth appearing a single time and over 0.9% taken by the ten largest. The sequenced material came from blood, either unsorted or a sorted T cell fraction (not recorded which). These TCRs come from a male donor with ankylosing spondylitis.

This clonotype has a handful of counts. At one end the junction does not follow the germline gene, possibly because of a read error. The chain combines TRBV6-1 with TRBJ2-6, with 10 bases matching TRBD1. Germline V CDR1 and CDR2: MNHNS, SASEGT. The CDR3 contains 12 residues. The CDR3 DNA follows: TGTGCCAGCAGTGAAAGCCGACAGGGGGCGGCTTTC. Translated, it gives CASSESRQGAAF.

In this sample, this clonotype turned up many times. V and J are TRBV24-1 and TRBJ2-1; possibly TRBD1 for D (5 bases). V was shortened by 6 bases and J by 3 bases, with 8 bases between the two germline ends. The CDR3 is 13 amino acids. CDR1 is KGHDR, CDR2 SFDVKD, per germline. CDR3 amino acids: CATSTQGYNEQFF. In DNA form, the CDR3 reads TGTGCCACCAGTACGCAGGGCTACAATGAGCAGTTCTTC.

This clonotype was recorded a few times. The rearrangement joins TRBV12-3 or TRBV12-4 to TRBJ1-6, with D possibly TRBD1 on 6 matching bases. This CDR3 region has 16 residues. V was cut by 2 bases and J by 6 bases, with 14 bases left in between. The CDR3 DNA is TGTGCCAGCAGTTTAAGGGGGGAAGCTACTAATTCACCCCTCCACTTT. Protein product: CASSLRGEATNSPLHF.

This clonotype has at least ten counts. The V and J genes are TRBV5-1 and TRBJ2-1, with D maybe TRBD2 (5 bases). From germline, CDR1 is SGHRS and CDR2 YFSETQ. The V end lost 3 bases, the J end lost 3 bases, and 13 bases lay between the germline ends. This CDR3 contains 15 residues. CDR3 amino acids: CASSYGLAIYNEQFF. CDR3 in DNA: TGCGCCAGCAGCTACGGACTTGCAATCTACAATGAGCAGTTCTTC.

The chain combines TRBV30 with TRBJ1-5; no definite D call. This CDR3 spans 13 amino acids. V lost 2 bases to trimming and J lost 1 base, with 6 bases between them. The germline gives CDR1 GTSNPN, CDR2 SVGIG (reference sequence). The CDR3 region is CAWSQTSNQPQHF. The CDR3 DNA reads as TGTGCCTGGAGTCAAACAAGCAATCAGCCCCAGCATTTT.

The CDR3 region has the DNA TGTGCCAGCAGCTCCGGACAGGGCGCAATTTATAGCAATCAGCCCCAGCATTTT. Translation: CASSSGQGAIYSNQPQHF. This rearrangement joins TRBV12-3 or TRBV12-4 to TRBJ1-5, with TRBD1 matching over 8 bases. Unmatched junction bases numbered 13, after V lost 6 bases and J lost 0 bases. CDR3 length equals 18 residues.

This clonotype was picked up a small number of times. This chain links TRBV2 with TRBJ2-3; D is ambiguous. The CDR3 contains 15 residues. Germline V lookup: CDR1 SNHLY, CDR2 FYNNEI. The V and J ends lost 3 bases and 3 bases respectively, with 13 bases between them. The CDR3 sequence is CASSEQRGRTDTQYF. The CDR3 nucleotides read TGTGCCAGCAGTGAGCAGAGAGGTCGGACAGATACGCAGTATTTT.